Listed below are T cell receptor beta chains from one sample, sequenced in a study of blood T cell repertoires in COVID-19. Profiled with immunoSEQ multiplex PCR; TCRdb holds only in-frame clones, not every one. The sample lists approximately 190,000 clones, approximately 90% occurring once. The material sequenced was peripheral blood. The receptors originated from a man between 40 and 49 years old with active or convalescent COVID-19. Both conserved end residues are part of each CDR3.

TRBV4-1,CASSHGSNQPQHF
TRBV2,CASSDVRTLAGGPETQYF
TRBV9,CASSVSPGSGNTIYF
TRBV7-9,CASSFSAGVNQPQHF
TRBV5-6,CASSLEGRGSYGYTF
TRBV7-2,CASSFYMRSGNTEAFF
TRBV7-8,CASSLETGGGYEQYF
TRBV5-1,CASSYRDPTSGGNSPLHF
TRBV2,CASSEDRAGGETQYF
TRBV4-2,CASSQVGAGGQF
TRBV11-2,CASSPGGYSNQPQHF